The 13 T cell receptor beta chains reported below all come from one sample, sequenced in a study of T-cell reconstitution after alpha-beta-depleted transplantation in children. Researchers prepared the TCRbeta library using unique molecular identifiers, the study reports. TCRdb reanalysed the PCR reads using MiXCR and keeps one entry per CDR3 protein. The repertoire has some 43,000 distinct CDR3 sequences, 7.5% to 10% of them found once; the top ten carry about 26%. The sample here was PBMCs, mostly from graft donor cells, taken 60 days after TCRalphabeta/CD19-depleted stem cell transplant. Every receptor here comes from a male patient aged 2 to 10 who had a stem cell transplant for chronic granulomatous disease, so the T cells may come from the graft donor.

This clonotype was counted ten times or more. The chain combines TRBV7-8 with TRBJ2-3; TRBD1 matches at 9 bases. After removal of 5 bases from V and 7 bases from J, the junction contained 13 bases not matched to a gene. This CDR3 spans 16 amino acids. Germline V CDR1 and CDR2: SGHVS, FQNEAQ. This chain's CDR3 is CASSIRDRALVHTQYF. In DNA, the CDR3 is TGTGCCAGCAGCATCCGGGACAGGGCTTTAGTACATACGCAGTATTTT.

CDR3 sequence: CASSQGQGISGETQYF. The CDR3 region has the DNA TGTGCCAGCAGCCAGGGACAGGGAATTAGTGGAGAGACCCAGTACTTC. This chain links TRBV3-1 with TRBJ2-5; the match to TRBD1 covers 9 bases. With V trimmed by 3 bases and J by 4 bases, 9 bases remained unmatched. Germline V gene data show CDR1 as LGHDT and CDR2 as YNNKEL (reference sequence). The CDR3 covers 16 residues.

This clonotype was seen many times. This sequence joins TRBV9 and TRBJ2-7; perhaps TRBD2 as D (5 bases). The CDR3 covers 14 residues. Germline lookup yields CDR1 SGDLS and CDR2 YYNGEE. Trimming pared 4 bases from V and 2 bases from J, leaving 13 bases between. The CDR3 DNA reads TGTGCCAGCAGCCCCCACACCGGGACCTACGAGCAGTACTTC. Amino acids: CASSPHTGTYEQYF.

The chain employs TRBV18 and TRBJ2-5; TRBD2 matches 7 bases. Germline values: CDR1 KGHSH, CDR2 LQKENI. The J segment lost 2 bases and the V segment lost 2 bases, leaving 5 bases of the junction unmatched. The CDR3 contains 15 residues. The CDR3 nucleotides are TGTGCCAGCTCACCATCTAGCGGCCTACAAGAGACCCAGTACTTC. This encodes CASSPSSGLQETQYF.

This clonotype was recorded a few times. The junction and the germline gene differ at one end; a read error may be behind it. The V call is TRBV2, the J call TRBJ2-3, with D possibly being TRBD2 (5 bases). The CDR3 extends over 14 amino acids. Germline V lookup: CDR1 SNHLY, CDR2 FYNNEI. This CDR3 is CASREGLNTDTQYF. The CDR3 DNA follows: TGTGCCAGCAGGGAAGGACTTAACACAGATACGCAGTATTTT.

V is TRBV30 and J is TRBJ2-5; 11 positions agree with TRBD2. Per germline, CDR1 GTSNPN and CDR2 SVGIG (reference sequence). The CDR3 contains 15 residues. Unmatched junction bases numbered 4, after V lost 2 bases and J lost 2 bases. CDR3 DNA sequence: TGTGCCTGGAGTAGTGGACTAGCGGGTCAAGAGACCCAGTACTTC. Translated: CAWSSGLAGQETQYF.

This clonotype has more than one count but fewer than ten. A much larger clonotype is one base distant, so this may be a read error. The rearrangement links TRBV6-2 or TRBV6-3 to TRBJ2-6; a weak D match, TRBD2 (5 bases). The V gene lost 5 bases and the J gene lost 0 bases, with 5 bases spanning the gap. From germline, CDR1 is MNHEY and CDR2 SVGEGT. CDR3 size: 14 residues. CDR3 sequence: CASSRGSGANVLTF. As DNA, the CDR3 is TGTGCCAGCAGTCGGGGCTCTGGGGCCAACGTCCTGACTTTC.

In its sample, this clonotype was seen many times. The genes are TRBV2 and TRBJ2-1; D call uncertain. The CDR3 consists of 13 residues. V was pared by 6 bases and J by 0 bases, with 6 bases between. Germline V gives CDR1 SNHLY, CDR2 FYNNEI. The CDR3 loop is CASRGFSYNEQFF. CDR3 sequence (DNA): TGTGCCAGCAGGGGCTTCTCCTACAATGAGCAGTTCTTC.

This clonotype has more than one count but fewer than ten. The chain uses TRBV6-1 and TRBJ2-7; TRBD1 matches 8 bases. The germline gives CDR1 MNHNS, CDR2 SASEGT. V was clipped by 6 bases and J by 0 bases; unmatched bases: 10. The CDR3 runs to 16 residues. The CDR3 DNA reads TGTGCCAGCAGAGATCCCGACAGGGGTAACTCCTACGAGCAGTACTTC. Protein sequence: CASRDPDRGNSYEQYF.

This clonotype appeared a few times. V usage is TRBV6-5 and J usage is TRBJ2-3, with 9 nucleotides matching TRBD2. The germline V gene encodes CDR1 MNHEY and CDR2 SVGAGI. There are 17 residues in the CDR3. V trimming: 0 bases; J trimming: 1 base; junction bases outside the gene matches: 5. The CDR3 spells CASSYSPSSGGTDTQYF. CDR3 coding DNA: TGTGCCAGCAGTTACTCGCCCTCTAGCGGGGGCACAGATACGCAGTATTTT.

This clonotype was picked up a small number of times. The chain combines TRBV7-9 with TRBJ2-5; D call uncertain. In germline, CDR1 is SEHNR, CDR2 FQNEAQ (reference sequence). Trimming took 8 bases from V and 2 from J, leaving 3 bases between them. This CDR3 has 10 amino acids. The CDR3, as DNA: TGTGCCAGCGGACAAGAGACCCAGTACTTC. Encoded protein: CASGQETQYF.

With respect to this clonotype: One end of the junction is discordant with germline, which a read error may explain. The chain combines TRBV29-1 with TRBJ2-2; D tentatively fits TRBD1 or TRBD2 (5 bases each). Germline V gene sequence: CDR1 SQVTM, CDR2 ANQGSEA. This CDR3 is built from 14 residues. This CDR3 reads CSVAGPTNTWELFF. DNA of the CDR3: TGCAGCGTTGCGGGGCCTACGAACACCTGGGAGCTGTTTTTT.

This clonotype came up many times. The V and J genes are TRBV5-6 and TRBJ1-1, with a tentative D call TRBD1 (5 bases). Trimming left V 1 base short and J 3 bases short, with 19 bases between. The CDR3 extends over 17 amino acids. Germline loops: CDR1 SGHDT, CDR2 YYEEEE. The DNA for the CDR3 is TGTGCCAGCAGCTTGTTTCAGGGAGGAGGATTGGACACTGAAGCTTTCTTT. It specifies CASSLFQGGGLDTEAFF.